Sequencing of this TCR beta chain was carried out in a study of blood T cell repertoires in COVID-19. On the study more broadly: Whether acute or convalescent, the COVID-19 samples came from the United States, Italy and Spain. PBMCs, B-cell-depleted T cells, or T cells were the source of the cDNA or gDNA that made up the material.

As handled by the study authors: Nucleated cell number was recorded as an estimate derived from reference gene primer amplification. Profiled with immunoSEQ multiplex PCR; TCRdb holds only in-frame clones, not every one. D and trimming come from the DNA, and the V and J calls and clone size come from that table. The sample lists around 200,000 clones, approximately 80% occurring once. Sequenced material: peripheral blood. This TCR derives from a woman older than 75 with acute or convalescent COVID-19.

CDR3 bases: TGTGCCAGCAGCCCCACAGACAGGGGGGGCTGGGCAGATACGCAGTATTTT. Its protein product is CASSPTDRGGWADTQYF. The chain has TRBV3-1 (or the pseudogene TRBV3-2) and TRBJ2-3; 9 bases agree with TRBD1. This CDR3 comprises 17 residues. V lost 4 bases and J lost 4; bases outside the gene matches: 12. Per the germline V gene, CDR1 is LGHDT and CDR2 is YNNKEL (reference sequence).